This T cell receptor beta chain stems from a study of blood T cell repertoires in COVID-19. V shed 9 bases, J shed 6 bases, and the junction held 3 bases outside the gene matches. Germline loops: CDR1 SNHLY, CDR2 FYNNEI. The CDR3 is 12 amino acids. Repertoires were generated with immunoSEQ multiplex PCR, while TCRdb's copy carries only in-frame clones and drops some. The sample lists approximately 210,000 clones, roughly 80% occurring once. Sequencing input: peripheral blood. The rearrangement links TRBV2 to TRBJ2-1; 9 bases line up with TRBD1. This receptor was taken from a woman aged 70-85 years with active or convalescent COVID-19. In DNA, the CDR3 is TGTGCCAGTAGACAGGGGGGCAATGAGCAGTTCTTC. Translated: CASRQGGNEQFF.